The entry below gives a single T cell receptor (beta chain) sequence along with its context. Germline CDR1 KGHSH, CDR2 LQKENI. Trimming took 3 bases from V and 2 from J, leaving 18 bases between them. This CDR3 contains 17 residues. The data were obtained in a study of blood T cell repertoires in COVID-19. The authors' processing: By means of reference gene primer amplification, nucleated cell counts were estimated. Repertoires were generated with immunoSEQ multiplex PCR, while TCRdb's copy carries only in-frame clones and drops some. The DNA was the basis for D and trimming; V, J and clone size are from that table. The table lists tens of thousands of clones, 88% of them singletons, with about 9.8% in the top ten.

This chain connects TRBV18 to TRBJ2-3; a weak D match, TRBD2 (5 bases). Sequencing used peripheral blood. The sequence derives from a human donor in a cohort sampled during active COVID-19. The DNA of the CDR3 is TGTGCCAGCTCACCGAGGAGCGGCCCGCTGCACACAGATACGCAGTATTTT. It codes for CASSPRSGPLHTDTQYF.